The rows below give T cell receptor beta chains drawn from one sample of a study of CD8+ T cells in alopecia areata. Sequencing used immunoSEQ multiplex PCR; TCRdb keeps in-frame clones, though not all of them. The repertoire holds around 190,000 clones, with approximately 56% as singletons. The starting material was CD4+ T cells sorted from blood, obtained at week 4, from a patient treated with tofacitinib. Receptor source: a human donor with alopecia areata. The CDR3 runs from the conserved cysteine through the conserved F or W. Each record gives: D gene, V gene, clone size, J gene, CDR3 protein, CDR3 DNA. A D gene is named only where the DNA matches it firmly. Only some rows state a clone size, as once, few, many or a class for expanded clones.

>TRBD2|TRBV2|.|TRBJ2-7
CASSPRTSGSLEQYF
TGTGCCAGCAGTCCTAGGACTAGCGGGAGTTTAGAGCAGTACTTC
>TRBD1|TRBV29-1|.|TRBJ2-5
CSVDYALDRGGQETQYF
TGCAGCGTTGATTACGCCCTGGACAGGGGTGGTCAAGAGACCCAGTACTTC
>.|TRBV11-2|.|TRBJ2-7
CASTPLGRGPSSYEQYF
TGTGCCAGCACTCCCCTCGGACGGGGCCCAAGCTCCTACGAGCAGTACTTC
>TRBD1|TRBV19|.|TRBJ2-5
CASRRQGDSETQYF
TGTGCCAGTAGGCGACAGGGGGACAGCGAGACCCAGTACTTC
>.|TRBV14|.|TRBJ1-1
CASSQEVGSLNTEAFF
TGTGCCAGCAGCCAAGAAGTTGGCAGCTTGAACACTGAAGCTTTCTTT
>TRBD1|TRBV27|once|TRBJ1-4
CASSSADRAGEKLFF
TGTGCCAGCAGTTCAGCGGACAGGGCCGGTGAAAAACTGTTTTTT
>.|TRBV27|few|TRBJ1-2
CASSSYGAYGYTF
TGTGCCAGCAGTTCCTACGGAGCCTATGGCTACACCTTC
>.|TRBV5-1|few|TRBJ2-3
CASSVSTDTQYF
TGCGCCAGCAGCGTCTCCACAGATACGCAGTATTTT
>TRBD1|TRBV2|.|TRBJ1-5
CASTDDRGRNQPQHF
TGTGCCAGCACCGACGACAGGGGCAGGAATCAGCCCCAGCATTTT
>.|TRBV30|few|TRBJ1-1
CAWSDPHGGRPEAFF
TGTGCCTGGAGTGATCCCCACGGCGGGAGGCCTGAAGCTTTCTTT
>TRBD1|TRBV9|once|TRBJ2-7
CATETGPLIYEQYF
TGTGCCACTGAGACAGGGCCCCTTATCTACGAGCAGTACTTC
>.|TRBV30|.|TRBJ2-2
CAWSLTSGTGELFF
TGTGCCTGGAGCTTGACTAGTGGGACCGGGGAGCTGTTTTTT
>.|TRBV5-1|.|TRBJ1-4
CASSLGENEKLFF
TGCGCCAGCAGCTTGGGAGAAAATGAAAAACTGTTTTTT